The rows below give T cell receptor beta chains drawn from one sample of a study of T-cell memory formation after mild COVID-19. Each CDR3 protein gets one entry after TCRdb re-called the 5' RACE reads with MiXCR. In the table there are some 440,000 distinct CDR3 sequences, roughly 25% of which are singletons. Sequencing was carried out using PBMCs or a T cell subset sorted from them (not recorded which). All receptors come from an adult woman who had mild COVID-19 (a few samples of this study predate the infection). Cell type and time point are not known. Both conserved end residues are part of each CDR3. The D gene is left open where the match is weak. Size values are once, few and many counts, or a class for expanded clones, and some rows have none.

>TRBJ2-7|few|.|TRBV20-1
TGCAGTGCTCCCGGGACGGGGGCCTACGAGCAGTACTTC
CSAPGTGAYEQYF
>TRBJ2-1|.|.|TRBV2
TGTGCCAGCACCCTAGACTGGCCCTCCTACAATGAGCAGTTCTTC
CASTLDWPSYNEQFF
>TRBJ2-2|.|TRBD1|TRBV24-1
TGTGCCACCAGTGATCCTAGGACAGGGGAGAGGCCAAGGAACACCGGGGAGCTGTTTTTT
CATSDPRTGERPRNTGELFF
>TRBJ2-1|few|TRBD2|TRBV19
TGTGCCAGTAGGGGATTGGGCGGGAGGCCCCATGAGCAGTTCTTC
CASRGLGGRPHEQFF
>TRBJ1-1|once|.|TRBV7-6
TGTGCCAGCAGCTTAGCGGATGAGGGGCATGAAGCTTTCTTT
CASSLADEGHEAFF
>TRBJ1-2|.|TRBD1|TRBV30
TGTGCCTGGAGCGACGGGACAGGGGGCGACTATGGCTACACCTTC
CAWSDGTGGDYGYTF
>TRBJ2-2|few|.|TRBV5-1
TGCGCCAGCGCCCCAGGGCACGGGAGAACCGGGGAGCTGTTTTTT
CASAPGHGRTGELFF
>TRBJ1-1|.|TRBD1|TRBV27
TGTGCCAGCAGTCCTGCGGGGACAGGTGAAGCTTTCTTT
CASSPAGTGEAFF
>TRBJ1-4|.|.|TRBV6-1
TGTGCCAGCAGTCCGCGATACGTTGAGGAAAAACTGTTTTTT
CASSPRYVEEKLFF
>TRBJ2-1|.|.|TRBV29-1
TGCAGCGCTGGGACACAGGGCGGGGGGCAGTTCTTC
CSAGTQGGGQFF
>TRBJ2-1|.|TRBD2|TRBV20-1
TGCAGTCCAAAGGGACTAGCGGGAGTCGGGGAGCAGTTCTTC
CSPKGLAGVGEQFF
>TRBJ2-2|.|TRBD1|TRBV18
TGTGCCAGCTCACCTTACACAGGGGCGAACACCGGGGAGCTGTTTTTT
CASSPYTGANTGELFF
>TRBJ1-2|many|.|TRBV5-1
TGCGCCAGCAGCTTGGGAGTGAACTATGGCTACACCTTC
CASSLGVNYGYTF
>TRBJ2-1|few|.|TRBV30
TGTGCCTGGAGGGAGGTATTGGGGCAGTTCTTC
CAWREVLGQFF
>TRBJ1-5|few|.|TRBV6-6
TGTGCCAGCAATCCGGGGCTTAGCAATCAGCCCCAGCATTTT
CASNPGLSNQPQHF
>TRBJ1-1|many|.|TRBV6-1
TGTGCCGTAATGTGGAATGGTGCGGACACTGAAGCTTTCTTT
CAVMWNGADTEAFF
>TRBJ1-2|.|TRBD1|TRBV19
TGTGCCAGTAGTACGGACAGGGTCGGTGGCTACACCTTC
CASSTDRVGGYTF
>TRBJ1-1|.|.|TRBV27
TGTGCCAGCAGTTTATTTGAGGGACGGAACACTGAAGCTTTCTTT
CASSLFEGRNTEAFF
>TRBJ2-7|.|.|TRBV7-7
TGTGCCAGCAGCTTAGCCCTCGGGGCCACAGCCGAGCAGTACTTC
CASSLALGATAEQYF
>TRBJ2-5|many|.|TRBV7-7
TGTGCTAGCAGCTTAGATATTACCACGGAGACCCAGTACTTC
CASSLDITTETQYF
>TRBJ2-7|once|.|TRBV6-1
TGTGCCAGCAGCAAAGGAAGCCTGTTGGCCCGCGAGCAGTACTTC
CASSKGSLLAREQYF
>TRBJ2-3|.|.|TRBV11-1
TGTGCCAGCAGCTTAGGGGTGATCAGAAGCACAGATACGCAGTATTTT
CASSLGVIRSTDTQYF
>TRBJ2-1|few|.|TRBV5-1
TGCGCCAGCAAACTGACTGGAGACTCCTACAATGAGCAGTTCTTC
CASKLTGDSYNEQFF
>TRBJ2-3|.|.|TRBV20-1
TGCAGTGCTAGTACGGGATACGCAGATACGCAGTATTTT
CSASTGYADTQYF
>TRBJ2-7|.|TRBD2|TRBV5-4
TGTGCCAGCAGCTTTAAAGGCATACTAGCGGGAGATGGGTATGGCGAGCAGTACTTC
CASSFKGILAGDGYGEQYF
>TRBJ2-1|many|.|TRBV6-2/TRBV6-3
TGTGCCAGCAGTCGACTAGATGAGCAGTTCTTC
CASSRLDEQFF
>TRBJ2-1|many|.|TRBV14
TGTGCCAGCAGTCTAAACCAGCAATCTTGGGCTCTCTACAATGAGCAGTTCTTC
CASSLNQQSWALYNEQFF
>TRBJ2-5|few|.|TRBV7-8
TGTGCCAGCAGCCCCTCCGCGGAGGCAAAGACCCAGTACTTC
CASSPSAEAKTQYF
>TRBJ2-4|few|.|TRBV5-6
TGTGCCAGCAGCTTGCCCGGGATTGCAGCCAAAAACATTCAGTACTTC
CASSLPGIAAKNIQYF
>TRBJ2-3|few|TRBD2|TRBV6-5
TGTGCCAGCAGTTCCCCGACTAGCGGGGGTCGTGGAGATACGCAGTATTTT
CASSSPTSGGRGDTQYF
>TRBJ1-2|few|.|TRBV7-9
TGTGCCAGCAGCTTACTTCTGAGAGGCTACACCTTC
CASSLLLRGYTF
>TRBJ1-1|.|.|TRBV20-1
TGCAGTGCTTCCCAAGGGGGGAACACTGAAGCTTTCTTT
CSASQGGNTEAFF
>TRBJ2-2|.|.|TRBV7-9
TGTGCCAGCAGCTCAGAGGAGTCCGGGGAGCTGTTTTTT
CASSSEESGELFF
>TRBJ1-1|.|.|TRBV6-5
TGTGCCAGCAGTTACTCGAAATCCCATGGGACTGAAGCTTTCTTT
CASSYSKSHGTEAFF
>TRBJ2-7|.|TRBD1|TRBV7-6
TGTGCCAGCAGCTTAGCCCCAGGACAGGGTTCGACCGAGCAGTACTTC
CASSLAPGQGSTEQYF
>TRBJ2-5|.|.|TRBV12-3/TRBV12-4
TGTGCCAGCAGCCTCCTAGGGGGGGGCGTCATGGAGACCCAGTACTTC
CASSLLGGGVMETQYF
>TRBJ1-4|.|TRBD1|TRBV12-3/TRBV12-4
TGTGCCAGCAGCCCAGGGGGCCCACCGGCTAATGAAAAACTGTTTTTT
CASSPGGPPANEKLFF
>TRBJ2-7|many|.|TRBV21-1
TGTGCCAGCAGCAAAACTAGCGGGAGGGCCAAATACGAGCAGTACTTC
CASSKTSGRAKYEQYF
>TRBJ1-5|.|.|TRBV3-1
TGTGCCAGTGGAAGTGGGGTTTCTGTGCAGCCCCAGCATTTT
CASGSGVSVQPQHF
>TRBJ2-1|.|TRBD2|TRBV6-5
TGTGCCAGCAGTCTAGCGGGAGGGGGGGGCCATGAGCAGTTCTTC
CASSLAGGGGHEQFF
>TRBJ2-7|.|.|TRBV3-1
TGTGCCAGCAGCGACGGGCGCGGGCTGGCTTACTACGAGCAGTACTTC
CASSDGRGLAYYEQYF
>TRBJ2-7|few|.|TRBV19
TGTGCCAGTAGTATAGTCCTGGGGGCCGAGCAGTACTTC
CASSIVLGAEQYF
>TRBJ2-6|.|.|TRBV30
TGTGCCAGGAAGGCGCGAGGCCACTCTGGGGCCAACGTCCTGACTTTC
CARKARGHSGANVLTF
>TRBJ2-7|few|.|TRBV6-5
TGTGCCAGCAGACCCCAGGGTGGAGGGGCCTACGAGCAGTACTTC
CASRPQGGGAYEQYF
>TRBJ2-1|.|TRBD2|TRBV25-1
TGTGCCAGCAGTGATCCTCAACTAGCGGGAGTGGACAATGAGCAGTTCTTC
CASSDPQLAGVDNEQFF